Listed here are 32 T cell receptor beta chains from one sample, sequenced in a study of T-cell memory formation after mild COVID-19. TCRdb re-analysed the 5' RACE reads in MiXCR, keeping a single row per CDR3 protein. The repertoire holds 550,000 to 600,000 distinct CDR3 sequences, 17% seen once, with 8.1% in the top ten. The sequencing sample was made of PBMCs or a T cell subset sorted from them (not recorded which). The receptor source for this set is an adult woman who had mild COVID-19 (a few samples of this study predate the infection). Cell type and time point are not known.

The genes are TRBV7-8 and TRBJ2-3; a weak D match, TRBD2 (5 bases). V gave up 2 bases and J gave up 2 bases, with 11 bases separating them. Germline lookup yields CDR1 SGHVS and CDR2 FQNEAQ. This CDR3 region has 15 residues. CDR3 amino acids: CASSLKDFYTDTQYF. The DNA of the CDR3 is TGTGCCAGCAGCTTAAAGGACTTTTACACAGATACGCAGTATTTT.

DNA for the CDR3: TGTGCCAGCAGCAAAACCCCGCAGGGAGGTTCACCCCTCCACTTT. Translating gives CASSKTPQGGSPLHF. The rearrangement links TRBV5-5 to TRBJ1-6; a weak D match, TRBD1 (5 bases). Trimming cost V 4 bases and J 9 bases, with 17 bases left between them. CDR3 size: 15 residues. From germline, CDR1 is SGHKS and CDR2 YYEKEE (reference sequence).

The chain combines TRBV7-6 with TRBJ2-2; no definite D call. Trimming removed 1 base from V and 1 base from J, with 7 bases in between. The CDR3 is made up of 15 amino acids. CDR1 SGHVS and CDR2 FNYEAQ come from the germline V gene. In nucleotides, the CDR3 is TGTGCCAGCAGCTTAGGCCAACGGAACACCGGGGAGCTGTTTTTT. Translation: CASSLGQRNTGELFF.

This sequence joins TRBV27 and TRBJ1-1; D might be TRBD1 (5 bases). The V gene lost 0 bases and the J gene lost 5 bases, with 10 bases spanning the gap. CDR1 and CDR2 from the germline V gene are MNHEY and SMNVEV (reference sequence). The CDR3 loop spans 14 amino acids. CDR3 protein: CASSLSAGMTEAFF. CDR3 DNA sequence: TGTGCCAGCAGTTTATCGGCAGGGATGACTGAAGCTTTCTTT.

This clonotype was seen a handful of times. This chain uses TRBV5-1 with TRBJ1-3; D is ambiguous. CDR1 and CDR2 from the germline V gene are SGHRS and YFSETQ. The CDR3 runs to 15 residues. Trimming cost V 4 bases and J 1 base, with 12 bases left between them. CDR3 region: CASSPNSGSGNTIYF. CDR3 sequence (DNA): TGCGCCAGCAGCCCCAATAGCGGTTCTGGAAACACCATATATTTT.

The chain is built from TRBV3-1 and TRBJ1-3; D remains ambiguous. The CDR3 totals 15 residues. V lost 6 bases and J lost 0, with 12 bases in between. Germline loops: CDR1 LGHDT, CDR2 YNNKEL (reference sequence). The CDR3 protein is CASSPVRSSGNTIYF. In DNA, the CDR3 is TGTGCCAGCAGTCCAGTTCGAAGCTCTGGAAACACCATATATTTT. The full variable domain, its missing parts supplied by reference TRBV3-1 and TRBJ1-3, is DTAVSQTPKYLVTQMGNDKSIKCEQNLGHDTMYWYKQDSKKFLKIMFSYNNKELIINETVPNRFSPKSPDKAHLNLHINSLELGDSAVYFCASSPVRSSGNTIYFGEGSWLTVV.

The rearrangement joins TRBV12-3 or TRBV12-4 to TRBJ2-1; D may match TRBD1 or TRBD2 (6 bases each). V was shortened by 3 bases and J by 2 bases, with 14 bases between the two germline ends. The CDR3 loop spans 16 amino acids. The CDR3 DNA follows: TGTGCCAGCAGTTTCGGAGGGGGGCGAGCCTACAATGAGCAGTTCTTC. Residues: CASSFGGGRAYNEQFF.

The chain recombines TRBV7-2 with TRBJ2-3, with 9 bases matching TRBD1. Germline-derived CDR1 and CDR2 are SGHTA and FQGNSA. J lost 3 bases, V lost 5 bases, and 6 bases had no gene match. The CDR3 is 15 residues long. The CDR3 region has the DNA TGTGCCAGCAGCCCCGGGACAGGGTGGACAGATACGCAGTATTTT. Protein: CASSPGTGWTDTQYF.

CDR3 region: CASSLPDSPYEQYF. CDR3 sequence (DNA): TGTGCCAGCAGCTTACCCGACAGTCCCTACGAGCAGTACTTC. The chain employs TRBV5-4 and TRBJ2-7; weak D call: TRBD1 (5 bases). Germline CDR1 reads SGHNT; CDR2 reads YYREEE (reference sequence). This CDR3 comprises 14 residues. V was shortened by 2 bases and J by 2 bases, with 11 bases between the two germline ends.

The rearrangement uses TRBV27 and TRBJ2-1; the D gene could be TRBD1 or TRBD2 (5 bases each). In germline, CDR1 is MNHEY, CDR2 SMNVEV (reference sequence). Trimming left V 5 bases short and J 10 bases short, with 9 bases between. This CDR3 is 11 amino acids long. The CDR3 spells CASSGGWEQFF. CDR3 DNA: TGTGCCAGCAGTGGGGGTTGGGAGCAGTTCTTC.

V is TRBV20-1 and J is TRBJ2-4, with D uncertain. CDR3 length: 13 residues. Trimming removed 2 bases at V and 6 bases at J, with 11 bases between. The germline V gene encodes CDR1 DFQATT and CDR2 SNEGSKA (reference sequence). The CDR3 DNA follows: TGCAGTGCTAGACTCCTGACCCTAAACATTCAGTACTTC. Amino acid sequence: CSARLLTLNIQYF.

The J gene is TRBJ1-6, the V gene TRBV19; D unresolved. The V end lost 3 bases, the J end lost 3 bases, and 12 bases lay between the germline ends. The germline gives CDR1 LNHDA, CDR2 SQIVND (reference sequence). The CDR3 loop spans 16 amino acids. The CDR3 DNA sequence: TGTGCCAGTAGTATTTGGGGATTCCACTATAATTCACCCCTCCACTTT. Its protein is CASSIWGFHYNSPLHF.

The CDR3: CASSEKGIGYGYTF. The CDR3 DNA is TGCGCCAGCAGTGAAAAGGGGATCGGCTATGGCTACACCTTC. The chain uses TRBV10-2 and TRBJ1-2; the D gene is possibly TRBD1 (5 bases). The V and J ends lost 3 bases and 4 bases respectively, with 12 bases between them. The V gene's germline CDR1 is WSHSY and CDR2 SAAADI. CDR3 length equals 14 residues.

This chain uses TRBV2 with TRBJ1-2; D gene ambiguous. This CDR3 has 14 amino acids. CDR1 and CDR2 (germline): SNHLY, FYNNEI. Between the trimmed V and J ends, which lost 2 bases and 3 bases, there was a span of 10 bases. The DNA of the CDR3 is TGTGCCAGCAGTGAAAAGGCGTGGGACTATGGCTACACCTTC. This translates into CASSEKAWDYGYTF.

The sample holds a few counts of this clonotype. The CDR3 sequence: CASRGSGGPHNEQFF. As DNA, the CDR3 is TGTGCCAGCAGAGGGAGCGGGGGTCCCCACAATGAGCAGTTCTTC. The chain has TRBV12-3 or TRBV12-4 and TRBJ2-1; TRBD2 aligns across 8 bases. The V segment lost 6 bases and the J segment 5 bases; nucleotides outside the gene matches: 9. The CDR3 totals 15 residues.

In this sample, this clonotype turned up a few times. This CDR3 is CASSSIRTGGRNQPQHF. The DNA of the CDR3 is TGTGCCAGCAGTTCCATCCGGACAGGGGGTCGAAATCAGCCCCAGCATTTT. V and J are TRBV6-5 and TRBJ1-5; 10 bases agree with TRBD1. Looked up from germline, CDR1 is MNHEY and CDR2 is SVGAGI. Trimming at V came to 4 bases and at J to 4 bases, leaving 10 bases not matched to a gene. The CDR3 totals 17 residues.

This clonotype appeared many times. The chain has TRBV7-9 and TRBJ2-7; the D is unclear. Germline values: CDR1 SEHNR, CDR2 FQNEAQ (reference sequence). The V end was cut by 4 bases, the J end by 7 bases, with 14 bases between. The CDR3 sequence is 13 residues long. CDR3 loop: CASSYWASEEQYF. The CDR3 DNA reads as TGTGCCAGCAGCTATTGGGCCAGTGAGGAGCAGTACTTC.

The table lists this clonotype with many counts. The chain recombines TRBV5-5 with TRBJ2-7; 7 nucleotides match TRBD1. Germline-derived CDR1 and CDR2 are SGHKS and YYEKEE (reference sequence). With 0 bases clipped from V and 5 bases from J, the junction kept 5 bases outside the gene matches. This CDR3 has 14 amino acids. CDR3 amino acids: CASSLVTGSHEQYF. CDR3 in DNA: TGTGCCAGCAGCTTGGTGACAGGGTCCCACGAGCAGTACTTC.

This clonotype showed up just a few times. The J gene is TRBJ2-1, the V gene TRBV19; D could derive from TRBD1 or TRBD2 (6 bases each). There are 14 residues in the CDR3. Germline CDR1 and CDR2: LNHDA and SQIVND (reference sequence). V was trimmed by 6 bases and J by 4 bases, leaving 13 bases between them. The CDR3 reads CASRVGGGYNEQFF. CDR3 nucleotides: TGTGCCAGTAGGGTAGGGGGAGGTTACAATGAGCAGTTCTTC.

The sample holds a few counts of this clonotype. The genes are TRBV7-2 and TRBJ2-4; a possible D gene is TRBD2 (7 bases). The CDR3 sequence is 15 residues long. The germline V and J ends were trimmed by 5 bases and 9 bases, with 20 bases remaining between them. Germline V lookup: CDR1 SGHTA, CDR2 FQGNSA. The CDR3 loop is CASSRRGGGQAIQYF. The CDR3 DNA follows: TGTGCCAGCAGCCGCCGGGGAGGGGGTCAGGCCATTCAGTACTTC.

The chain uses TRBV6-1 and TRBJ1-4; D possibly corresponds to TRBD1 (5 bases). The CDR3 is 16 amino acids. Germline V CDR1 and CDR2: MNHNS, SASEGT. V dropped 4 bases and J dropped 4 bases, with 16 bases sitting between them. The CDR3 spells CASSVTFGGYNEKLFF. For the CDR3, the DNA is TGTGCCAGCAGTGTCACCTTTGGGGGGTATAATGAAAAACTGTTTTTT.

V is TRBV5-1 and J is TRBJ2-7, with TRBD1 identical over 10 bases. Trimming took 2 bases from V and 0 from J; bases not matched to a gene: 2. CDR1 and CDR2 from the germline V gene are SGHRS and YFSETQ. This CDR3 region has 15 residues. The CDR3 protein is CASSFRTGGSYEQYF. For the CDR3, the DNA is TGCGCCAGCAGCTTCAGGACAGGGGGCTCCTACGAGCAGTACTTC.

This clonotype was seen many times. This chain joins TRBV6-2 or TRBV6-3 and TRBJ2-3; D call uncertain. Trimming took 6 bases from V and 3 from J, leaving 10 bases between them. Per germline, CDR1 MNHEY and CDR2 SVGEGT. The CDR3 has 13 residues. The CDR3 here is CASSLTETDTQYF. CDR3 coding DNA: TGTGCCAGCAGCCTGACCGAGACAGATACGCAGTATTTT.

The chain is built from TRBV20-1 and TRBJ1-2, with D perhaps matching TRBD1 (5 bases). Germline V CDR1 and CDR2: DFQATT, SNEGSKA (reference sequence). This CDR3 has 14 amino acids. Trimming shortened V by 6 bases and J by 4 bases, and 18 bases separated the two germline ends. The CDR3 DNA reads as TGCAGTGCCGGGCCGGGGGAAATCAGCTATGGCTACACCTTC. Its protein is CSAGPGEISYGYTF.

This clonotype has a handful of counts. This chain joins TRBV5-5 and TRBJ2-3; either TRBD1 or TRBD2 may supply D (6 bases each). CDR1 and CDR2 from the germline V gene are SGHKS and YYEKEE (reference sequence). The CDR3 runs 16 residues. V shed 4 bases and J shed 3 bases, with 18 bases lying between them. This chain's CDR3 is CASSAKGGLGTDTQYF. The CDR3, as DNA: TGTGCCAGCAGCGCTAAAGGGGGGCTCGGAACAGATACGCAGTATTTT.

This clonotype was seen more than once but under ten times. The chain uses TRBV6-2 or TRBV6-3 and TRBJ1-1, with 8 nucleotides matching TRBD1. After removal of 0 bases from V and 1 base from J, the junction contained 19 bases not matched to a gene. Germline CDR1 MNHEY, CDR2 SVGEGT. The CDR3 is 21 residues long. CDR3 residues: CASSYSSTPYRDRIGNTEAFF. Written as DNA, the CDR3 is TGTGCCAGCAGTTACTCGAGTACCCCTTACCGGGACAGGATAGGGAACACTGAAGCTTTCTTT.

This clonotype has just a few counts. The chain joins TRBV7-2 to TRBJ1-5; the match to TRBD1 covers 9 bases. The germline gives CDR1 SGHTA, CDR2 FQGNSA. J gave up 9 bases and V 7 bases, and 10 bases lay outside the gene matches. The CDR3 is made up of 14 amino acids. CDR3 amino acids: CASTSDRGLRPQHF. CDR3 nucleotide sequence: TGTGCCAGCACCTCGGACAGGGGCCTTCGGCCCCAGCATTTT.

This clonotype was picked up a small number of times. The chain uses TRBV15 and TRBJ2-3; D call uncertain. Trimming removed 0 bases from V and 12 bases from J, with 10 bases in between. The CDR3 runs to 12 residues. Germline CDR1 LNHNV, CDR2 YYDKDF (reference sequence). CDR3 in DNA: TGTGCCACCAGCAGAGATCCAGGCCCTCAGTATTTT. Residues: CATSRDPGPQYF. The complete variable domain, with remaining parts taken from reference TRBV15 and TRBJ2-3, reads DAMVIQNPRYQVTQFGKPVTLSCSQTLNHNVMYWYQQKSSQAPKLLFHYYDKDFNNEADTPDNFQSRRPNTSFCFLDIRSPGLGDTAMYLCATSRDPGPQYFGPGTRLTVL.

The chain employs TRBV7-6 and TRBJ2-1, with 10 positions matching TRBD2. Germline CDR1 reads SGHVS; CDR2 reads FNYEAQ. Trimming cost V 5 bases and J 1 base; bases outside gene matches: 8. The CDR3 covers 17 residues. Written as DNA, the CDR3 is TGTGCCAGCAGCCCTTGGACTAGCGGCGAATCCTACAATGAGCAGTTCTTC. Translating gives CASSPWTSGESYNEQFF.

The J gene is TRBJ1-5, the V gene TRBV4-1, with a weak D call TRBD1 (6 bases). Germline V lookup: CDR1 MGHRA, CDR2 YSYEKL. The CDR3 extends over 15 amino acids. Trimming removed 5 bases at V and 3 bases at J, with 14 bases between. The CDR3: CASSVGGYNNQPQHF. CDR3 in DNA: TGCGCCAGCAGCGTAGGGGGTTACAACAATCAGCCCCAGCATTTT.

The CDR3 here is CASSQAGLTYEQYF. The CDR3 DNA is TGTGCCAGCAGCCAAGCGGGCCTCACCTACGAGCAGTACTTC. This rearrangement joins TRBV3-1 to TRBJ2-7; D call uncertain. CDR1 LGHDT and CDR2 YNNKEL come from the germline V gene (reference sequence). Trimming took 1 base from V and 2 from J, leaving 9 bases between them. This CDR3 is 14 amino acids long.

This clonotype was observed a handful of times. The chain links TRBV24-1 to TRBJ2-1; D is undetermined. The V gene lost 4 bases and the J gene lost 6 bases, with 15 bases spanning the gap. Per germline, CDR1 KGHDR and CDR2 SFDVKD. CDR3 length: 15 amino acids. The DNA of the CDR3 is TGTGCCACCAGTGACCCCCTCTTTACGGGCAATGAGCAGTTCTTC. It yields the protein CATSDPLFTGNEQFF.